Following are 5 T cell receptor beta chains from one sample sequenced in a study of technical replicates of blood from a handful of donors. Profiled with immunoSEQ multiplex PCR; TCRdb holds only in-frame clones, not every one. This table holds about 81,000 clones, approximately 94% found once. Sequenced material: T cells isolated from PBMCs. Receptors were obtained from a human donor in good health.

The gene calls are TRBV6-1 and TRBJ2-7; a possible D gene is TRBD2 (6 bases). Germline V gene data show CDR1 as MNHNS and CDR2 as SASEGT. The CDR3 runs 14 residues. Trimming removed 6 bases from V and 4 bases from J, with 16 bases in between. The CDR3, as DNA: TGTGCCAGCAGACCGGGGAGAGCGGGTTACGAGCAGTACTTC. Translating gives CASRPGRAGYEQYF.

As DNA, the CDR3 is TGTGCCAGTAGTATAGAAACCCAGGGAAAGGGTATGCTGGGGAACACTGAAGCTTTCTTT. Translated, it gives CASSIETQGKGMLGNTEAFF. The chain is built from TRBV19 and TRBJ1-1, with a weak D call TRBD1 (5 bases). The V and J ends lost 0 bases and 1 base respectively, with 24 bases between them. CDR3 size: 20 residues. In germline, CDR1 is LNHDA, CDR2 SQIVND (reference sequence).

This chain links TRBV29-1 with TRBJ2-1; 10 nucleotides line up with TRBD2. The CDR3 is 14 residues long. Germline CDR1 is SQVTM and CDR2 is ANQGSEA. With V trimmed by 8 bases and J by 9 bases, 13 bases remained unmatched. CDR3: CSIRRASGSGEQFF. In DNA, the CDR3 is TGCAGCATCCGTAGGGCTAGCGGGAGCGGTGAGCAGTTCTTC.

V usage is TRBV28 and J usage is TRBJ2-7; unclear D gene. V was trimmed by 8 bases and J by 0 bases, leaving 11 bases between them. CDR3 length: 13 amino acids. Germline V gene sequence: CDR1 MDHEN, CDR2 SYDVKM. CDR3 in DNA: TGTGCCAGCTTAGAGAGGAGCTCCTACGAGCAGTACTTC. This encodes CASLERSSYEQYF. The full variable domain, completed using reference TRBV28 and TRBJ2-7, is DVKVTQSSRYLVKRTGEKVFLECVQDMDHENMFWYRQDPGLGLRLIYFSYDVKMKEKGDIPEGYSVSREKKERFSLILESASTNQTSMYLCASLERSSYEQYFGPGTRLTVT.

The rearrangement links TRBV7-9 to TRBJ1-3; TRBD1 matches 8 bases. V shed 3 bases, J shed 4 bases, and the junction held 8 bases outside the gene matches. This CDR3 spans 16 amino acids. CDR1 is SEHNR and CDR2 is FQNEAQ in the germline V gene (reference sequence). The CDR3 is CASSLLGTGGGNTIYF. For the CDR3, the DNA is TGTGCCAGCAGCTTGTTAGGGACAGGAGGAGGAAACACCATATATTTT.